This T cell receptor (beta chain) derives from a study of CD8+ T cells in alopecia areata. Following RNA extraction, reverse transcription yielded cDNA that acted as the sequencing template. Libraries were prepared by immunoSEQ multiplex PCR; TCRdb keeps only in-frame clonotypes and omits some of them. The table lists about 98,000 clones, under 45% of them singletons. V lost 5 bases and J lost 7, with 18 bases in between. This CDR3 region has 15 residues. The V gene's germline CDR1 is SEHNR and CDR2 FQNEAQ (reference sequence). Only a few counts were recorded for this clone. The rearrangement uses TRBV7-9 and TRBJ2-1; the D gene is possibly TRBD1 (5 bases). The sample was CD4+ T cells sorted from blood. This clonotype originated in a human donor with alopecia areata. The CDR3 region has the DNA TGTGCCAGCAGCCCCCGGCAGGGATTAGAGAATGAGCAGTTCTTC. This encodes CASSPRQGLENEQFF.